This TCR beta chain was recorded in a study of cytomegalovirus exposure and HLA in healthy donors (TCRdb year 2017). Some background on the complete study: An earlier analysis of some 550 of the donors reported roughly 270 Gb of sequence data and 117 million unique TCR beta sequences from about 179 million T cells. Approximately 310 gigabases of sequencing data and roughly 90 million unique TCR sequences were included in an early release covering around 650 HLA-typed donors. Among the 398 genotyped donors, around 81% belonged to the genetic ancestry cluster associated with self-reported Caucasian donors. The study aimed to test whether cataloging public T cell receptors could reveal signatures of past pathogen exposure. Using immunosequencing, the study profiled T cell repertoires from fewer than 700 subjects and related those repertoires to cytomegalovirus serostatus. Besides the first cohort of about 730 subjects, a separate validation cohort made up of around 120 different subjects was used. High-throughput TCR immunosequencing, statistical association of individual TCRs with disease status, and machine learning were combined to predict cytomegalovirus infection status. A later analysis re-analyzed previously published TCR beta repertoires from approximately 700 donors and added high-resolution HLA genotyping to study TCR occurrence patterns. Rather than using new phenotypic data, the later analysis identified candidate immune exposures from TCR beta sequences and from how often those sequences occurred across donors. An earlier analysis of 450 to 750 of the donors used high-throughput TCR beta sequencing to judge whether each TCR beta V gene segment behaved as functional or pseudogenic. Donor age, sex, ethnicity and CMV serostatus were collected together with the repertoire data. A later genetic analysis took genome-wide SNP genotypes for about 65% of the 666 donors and used that subset as a discovery cohort. All discovery cohort repertoires had been generated using a single sequencing platform. HLA typing included class I and class II loci at four-digit resolution. Typing coverage varied by locus: roughly 620-640 donors for A, B, C, DRB1 and DQB1; approximately 500 for DQA1; about 590 for DPA1; around 490 for DPB1. Roughly five DR-DQ haplotypes were treated as single units for association and clustering because of strong linkage in the cohort. Across about 380 genotyped donors of the cohort, an average of roughly 230,000 unique TCR beta nucleotide sequences per donor were sequenced, and about a sixth of those sequences were non-productive.

Study-wide findings and limitations: The authors suggested that the approach could potentially be generalized to other disease states and immunological phenotypes. When HLA alleles, especially DR and DQ, strongly co-occurred, attributing TCR associations to individual alleles was difficult. Because the 87-base-pair reads could not distinguish some IMGT-functional V segments, including TRBV6-2 and TRBV6-3, those segments were excluded. The only immune exposure information available for the cohort was CMV serostatus. Compared with the 666-donor mean, donors in an Asian-associated ancestry cluster had fewer N-insertions in productive TCRs, according to a later genetic analysis. According to a later analysis, TCR association rates differed among HLA loci, with DRB1 alleles showing the most associated TCRs and HLA-C alleles showing the fewest. In a later analysis, HLA-associated TCR beta chains were found to be more clonally expanded and to have lower generation probabilities than equally common non-associated chains. In vitro tests confirmed that a few of the cytomegalovirus-associated TCR beta chains recognize cytomegalovirus antigens. A cluster of highly shared sequence variants was judged likely to be a technical artifact of the sequencing pipeline. Only TCR beta chains were sequenced in this cohort, and the absence of alpha or paired-chain data limited detectable features. A further reported finding was that TCR beta sequences accurately predicted the HLA-A and HLA-B alleles for most subjects in the first cohort. Presence/absence analyses assumed roughly uniform sequencing depth across donors, an assumption that may not hold. The classifier was reported to diagnose cytomegalovirus status with high specificity and sensitivity in both the original cohort and the validation cohort. Linkage disequilibrium might explain the correlated functional status among segregating V segments, but an unknown experimental factor could not be excluded. Because counts were too low, about 18 rarely observed V segments, including chromosome 9 orphons, were excluded from the earlier analysis of some 540 of the donors. In the study, approximately 160 TCR beta chains were listed as associated with cytomegalovirus. A later analysis found that most CMV-associated TCR beta chains appeared HLA-restricted, with HLA associations seemingly driven largely by CMV exposure. Most TCR sequences were seen in very few donors, while some public TCRs were found in many individuals. In an earlier analysis of more than 500 of the donors, most TCR beta V segments appeared in productive rearrangements about 90% or about 30% of the time, broadly matching IMGT annotations. According to a later analysis, parvovirus B19, influenza, CMV and Epstein-Barr virus appeared linked to several top co-occurrence clusters. V-gene and J-gene trimming of TCR beta chains was associated with a missense DCLRE1C variant in a later genetic analysis, and the association was replicated in an independent cohort. At a false discovery rate of 0.05, a later analysis linked 16,000 or so TCR beta sequences to specific HLA alleles. HLA typing was unavailable for some donors at each locus, so association tests used only the typed subset.

This clone was found a few times. It has no known antigen specificity. Base-call qualities are not available, and no considerably larger clone is one nucleotide away. Library construction relied on the immunoSEQ multiplex PCR assay. For the multiplex PCR, a mixture combining 60 forward primers for TCR Vbeta segments and 13 reverse primers for TCR Jbeta segments was used. A multiplex PCR assay on genomic DNA amplified the CDR3 region of rearranged TCR beta genes. Amplified TCR beta libraries were sequenced as 87-base-pair reads on the Illumina HiSeq System. Concerning the study's data processing: A later analysis counted about 82 million unique TCR beta chains across the 550 to 750 repertoires, and 10 million to 12 million of these chains were shared by at least two donors. To remove PCR and sequencing errors, raw reads were error-corrected and collapsed into unique sequences using a nearest-neighbor algorithm that merged closely related sequences. CDR3 sequences were aligned to IMGT reference sequences to assign V, D and J gene segments. For a sequence to be retained, a match of at least six nucleotides was required to both a V gene segment and a J gene segment. Rearrangements were classified as productive when the CDR3 lacked stop codons and remained in frame with V and J, and all other rearrangements were classified as non-productive. CDR3 was defined by IMGT convention, running from the second conserved V-encoded cysteine to the conserved J-encoded phenylalanine. Sequences without an unambiguous match to a single V gene segment were excluded from the earlier analysis of about 600 of the donors. In an earlier analysis of several hundred of the donors, V segments were called functional above 56.7% productive rearrangements and were called segregating when the between-donor standard deviation exceeded 5%. A statistical classification framework was built to diagnose cytomegalovirus status from the catalog of TCR beta chain sequences. V and J gene assignment, in a later analysis, came from comparing TCR nucleotide sequences with IMGT/GENE-DB human TR gene sequences. A later analysis assigned CDR3 sequences and most-parsimonious VDJ recombination scenarios with the TCRdist pipeline. In a later analysis, each TCR beta chain was defined by its CDR3 amino acid sequence together with its V-gene family, and reads without a unique V-gene family were excluded. To address suspected cross-contamination and a sequencing artifact, a later analysis removed roughly 580 highly shared, low-generation-probability nucleotide sequences. In a later analysis, a clonal expansion index for each public chain was calculated from normalized within-repertoire ranks of inferred template counts. In a later analysis, generation probabilities were computed with a VDJ recombination model fitted to out-of-frame rearrangements, and the resulting probabilities were checked against IGoR. In a later analysis, TCR-TCR, TCR-HLA and TCR-CMV co-occurrence was scored with hypergeometric tests, and a repertoire-size bias correction was applied to TCR pairs. A later analysis estimated false discovery rates by permuting HLA or CMV assignments 20 times. A later analysis grouped co-occurring TCRs with DBSCAN, adding TCRdist sequence similarity when clustering within HLA-allele-positive subsets. For co-occurrence clustering, repertoires with fewer than 30,000 or more than 120,000 public chains were excluded, along with roughly 5 repertoires with anomalous nucleotide sharing. Here the immuneACCESS table is served through TCRdb, limited to in-frame sequences with V and J called. Missing clones are a known gap in these copies; in checked studies unresolved V genes cover under half, and the rest lacks a known reason. V and J calls and clone size are copied from that table; D and trimming were computed from the DNA. A total of 150,000 to 200,000 clones appear in this sample, less than 80% of them only once. The ten largest make up 4.4% of the sample.

The germline V gene provides CDR1 LGHNA and CDR2 YSLEER. From its cysteine to its phenylalanine, the CDR3 spans 15 amino acids. This entry keeps only the CDR3 DNA: 45 bases, framed from base 1. At the junction V is shortened by 4 bases and J by 8 bases; bases outside the gene matches: 9. In total, just over 650 healthy bone marrow donors made up the cohort. At the time of sampling, every cohort member was nominally healthy, though immune exposures that went unrecorded were likely present. The donor was CMV seropositive and was included in the group of around 300 seropositive cohort members. Each donor provided a peripheral blood sample, and peripheral blood mononuclear cells were used for TCR beta sequencing. The Qiagen DNeasy Blood Extraction Kit was used to extract genomic DNA from the blood cell samples.

Sequenced material: PBMCs. The sequence derives from a woman in her 30s in good health and CMV-seropositive. The chain joins TRBV4-3 to TRBJ2-4; 9 of the junction bases match TRBD1. The nucleotide sequence is TGCGCCAGCAGCCTGAGGGGACAGGGCCTGGACATTCAGTACTTC. The translation is CASSLRGQGLDIQYF.